This entry concerns a single T cell receptor (beta chain). What it recognizes is unknown. Generated by immunoSEQ multiplex PCR, the TCRdb table keeps only in-frame clones and is missing some. The sample holds fewer than 110,000 clones; about nine tenths are singletons and the top ten take around 4.4%. This CDR3 has 14 amino acids. CDR1 and CDR2 (germline): SGHRS, YFSETQ. V was shortened by 0 bases and J by 3 bases, with 7 bases between the two germline ends. This entry comes from a study of T cell responses to AZD1222 COVID-19 vaccine. Study context: Pooling of second doses given at about 4 or about 12 weeks was done.

Study-wide findings and caveats: At baseline, seropositivity was found in only 5 to 7 AZD1222 recipients.

This TCR came from an adult in good health. The sequencing used peripheral blood, collected on day 0 of AZD1222 vaccination. The V and J genes are TRBV5-1 and TRBJ1-5; D gene unclear. CDR3 sequence: CASSLGQDNQPQHF. The CDR3 region has the DNA TGCGCCAGCAGCTTGGGGCAGGACAATCAGCCCCAGCATTTT.